The 9 T cell receptor beta chains reported below all come from one sample, sequenced in a study of cytomegalovirus exposure and HLA in healthy donors. Sequencing used immunoSEQ multiplex PCR; TCRdb keeps in-frame clones, though not all of them. Counted here are around 170,000 clones, 85% occurring once; the ten biggest clones make up roughly 15%. Sample: PBMCs. All receptors come from a man between 18 and 29 years old in good health and CMV-seropositive.

The chain links TRBV6-1 to TRBJ1-2; no reliable D call. The CDR3 spans 15 residues. Trimming left V 4 bases short and J 0 bases short, with 12 bases between. The germline V gene has CDR1 MNHNS and CDR2 SASEGT. The CDR3 spells CASSAQVTSNYGYTF. The CDR3, as DNA: TGTGCCAGCAGTGCCCAGGTTACTTCTAACTATGGCTACACCTTC.

The chain couples TRBV9 to TRBJ2-1; D perhaps matches TRBD2 (5 bases). The CDR3 loop spans 16 amino acids. The V gene's germline CDR1 is SGDLS and CDR2 YYNGEE. Trimming cost V 3 bases and J 3 bases, with 16 bases left between them. The CDR3 DNA reads TGTGCCAGCAGCGGACCGAGCGGAGGTCACTACAATGAGCAGTTCTTC. Translation gives CASSGPSGGHYNEQFF.

This chain links TRBV19 with TRBJ2-7; D is perhaps TRBD1 (5 bases). Deletions cut 6 bases from V and 4 bases from J, with 7 bases between. Germline V gene sequence: CDR1 LNHDA, CDR2 SQIVND (reference sequence). CDR3 size: 11 residues. The CDR3 sequence is CASRQGYEQYF. In DNA, the CDR3 is TGTGCCAGTAGGCAGGGATACGAGCAGTACTTC.

This clone was picked up one time. V usage is TRBV7-8 and J usage is TRBJ2-3; 13 nucleotides line up with TRBD2. This CDR3 is built from 14 residues. V trimming: 8 bases; J trimming: 6 bases; junction bases outside the gene matches: 5. CDR1 and CDR2 (germline): SGHVS, FQNEAQ. The CDR3 bases are TGTGCCAGCGGACTAGCGGGGGCTCAGGATACGCAGTATTTT. Its protein product is CASGLAGAQDTQYF.

The CDR3 here is CASSYSSGTLREPQHF. CDR3 sequence (DNA): TGTGCCAGCAGCTACTCCTCCGGGACTCTGAGGGAGCCCCAGCATTTT. This chain connects TRBV7-9 to TRBJ1-5, with D possibly matching TRBD1 (5 bases). Trimming took off 4 bases at V and 8 bases at J, with 21 bases between the two ends. Germline CDR1 SEHNR, CDR2 FQNEAQ (reference sequence). The CDR3 runs to 16 residues.

This clone was seen a few times. The chain couples TRBV5-1 to TRBJ2-6; D is possibly TRBD2 (7 bases). Germline CDR1 reads SGHRS; CDR2 reads YFSETQ. The CDR3 is 18 residues long. The V and J ends lost 4 bases and 3 bases respectively, with 20 bases between them. The CDR3 here is CASSPGGQDVYGANVLTF. The CDR3 region has the DNA TGCGCCAGCAGCCCCGGGGGGCAGGACGTCTATGGGGCCAACGTCCTGACTTTC.

The chain has TRBV30 and TRBJ1-3; 12 bases fit TRBD1. V lost 2 bases to trimming and J lost 4 bases; unmatched junction nucleotides: 15. CDR1 GTSNPN and CDR2 SVGIG come from the germline V gene (reference sequence). There are 19 residues in the CDR3. Here the CDR3 reads CAWSPRGTGGSLGGNTIYF. The CDR3 nucleotides are TGTGCCTGGAGTCCAAGGGGGACAGGGGGCAGTCTAGGCGGAAACACCATATATTTT. Looking up the rest from reference TRBV30 and TRBJ1-3 gives the full variable domain: SQTIHQWPATLVQPVGSPLSLECTVEGTSNPNLYWYRQAAGRGLQLLFYSVGIGQISSEVPQNLSASRPQDRQFILSSKKLLLSDSGFYLCAWSPRGTGGSLGGNTIYFGEGSWLTVV.

The chain combines TRBV2 with TRBJ1-5; a possible D gene is TRBD1 (5 bases). The CDR3 has 14 amino acids. Germline V gene lookup returns CDR1 SNHLY and CDR2 FYNNEI. The ends were cut back, 4 bases at V and 0 bases at J, with 7 bases in the middle. The CDR3 region is CASSGGYSNQPQHF. The CDR3 nucleotides are TGTGCCAGCAGTGGGGGCTATAGCAATCAGCCCCAGCATTTT.

The gene calls are TRBV11-3 and TRBJ2-2; 9 bases fit TRBD2. Trimming removed 5 bases from V and 7 bases from J; junction bases left unmatched: 14. Germline lookup yields CDR1 SGHNT and CDR2 YENEEA. This CDR3 is 17 amino acids long. The CDR3 DNA reads TGTGCCAGCAGCCCCCGTGTATCTAGCGGGGACCTCGGGGAGCTGTTTTTT. Residues: CASSPRVSSGDLGELFF.